This entry lists 8 T cell receptor beta chains sequenced from one sample in a study of CXCR3-negative and CXCR3-positive naive CD8 T cells. These receptors lack a known antigen. Regarding the study as a whole: When CXCR3-positive naive cells were set against CXCR3-negative naive cells, the former had more hydrophobic TRB CDR3s.

UMI-labeled 5' RACE yielded the TRB cDNA libraries. Using the 5' RACE reads, TCRdb records one entry per CDR3 protein without DNA. Its clone listing holds over 50,000 distinct CDR3 sequences. The sequencing sample was made of naive CXCR3+ CD8+ T cells from blood. This sample's subset: CD45RO-CCR7+CD27+CD95- naive CD8+ T cells expressing CXCR3 (TNR3+). Source of these receptors: a human donor in good health. Some clones in this sample may be carry-over from other donors' samples.

The chain recombines TRBV12-3 or TRBV12-4 with TRBJ1-2; no DNA is available, so the TRBD1 call from TCRdb remains unchecked. This CDR3 has 12 residues. CDR3 region: CASSRQSYGYTF.

The J gene is TRBJ2-5, the V gene TRBV29-1; without DNA, the TCRdb call of TRBD2 cannot be checked. The germline V gene encodes CDR1 SQVTM and CDR2 ANQGSEA. The CDR3 is 15 amino acids. The CDR3 is CSVDRLLAGEETQYF.

The chain has TRBV29-1 and TRBJ2-3. Per the germline V gene, CDR1 is SQVTM and CDR2 is ANQGSEA. The CDR3 is 15 amino acids. CDR3 protein: CSVDEAHHSTDTQYF.

The CDR3 loop reads CASSSAGPNTEAFF. The rearrangement uses TRBV7-8 and TRBJ1-1. This CDR3 comprises 14 residues. Germline V gene sequence: CDR1 SGHVS, CDR2 FQNEAQ.

The genes are TRBV6-5 and TRBJ1-1. The CDR3 runs 17 residues. Germline V CDR1 and CDR2: MNHEY, SVGAGI. The CDR3 here is CASSYSLFSRVNTEAFF.

The chain joins TRBV20-1 to TRBJ2-7; TCRdb outputs TRBD2, but without DNA this stays unchecked. The germline V gene has CDR1 DFQATT and CDR2 SNEGSKA (reference sequence). This CDR3 region has 16 residues. The CDR3 sequence is CSARLATSGESYEQYF.

CDR3 sequence: CASSQIRNSGQGHGETQYF. The chain combines TRBV7-9 with TRBJ2-5; TCRdb selects TRBD1, and the lack of DNA leaves this call unchecked. CDR1 and CDR2 (germline): SEHNR, FQNEAQ (reference sequence). This CDR3 contains 19 residues.

This chain connects TRBV7-7 to TRBJ2-7; TCRdb outputs TRBD1, but without DNA this stays unchecked. Germline assignment: CDR1 SSHAT and CDR2 FNYEAQ (reference sequence). This CDR3 spans 15 amino acids. CDR3 sequence reads: CASSPRTAAPNEQYF.